Described below is a single T cell receptor (beta chain) sequence and its context. The antigen is unknown. Authors of the study amplified TCR beta CDR3 regions from RNA transcripts. HTBI primers were used for first-round RT-PCR of the TCR CDR3. TCRdb recomputed calls from the multiplex PCR reads with MiXCR, one row per CDR3 protein. The repertoire holds some 510,000 distinct CDR3 sequences, with about a fifth as singletons. PBMCs were obtained from 10 ml fresh peripheral blood. CDR1 is LGHNA and CDR2 is YNFKEQ in the germline V gene. The CDR3 consists of 16 residues. V gave up 2 bases and J gave up 9 bases; unmatched junction bases: 8. This sample is drawn from a study of T cells in Graves' hyperthyroidism and ophthalmopathy. Study background: Specimen type is peripheral blood, collected at initial diagnosis prior to any treatment.

General observations from the study: Most clonotypes expanded in the thyroid (above 0.001) were also present in blood.

This clonotype was sampled from a man younger than 35 with Graves' hyperthyroidism. This sequence joins TRBV4-2 and TRBJ1-6, with 9 nucleotides matching TRBD1. Specimen: blood. The CDR3 is CASSQNTGQGSSPLHF. CDR3 nucleotides: TGTGCCAGCAGCCAAAACACGGGACAGGGCAGTTCACCCCTCCACTTT.